Shown below are 30 T cell receptor beta chains from a single sample sequenced in a study of identical twins. TCRdb re-derived calls from the 5' RACE reads in MiXCR, one entry per CDR3 protein. Of about 810,000 distinct CDR3 sequences listed, 9% to 15% are singletons. The same specimen was also included in a second study, on yellow fever vaccine responses in identical twins.

Material: PBMCs. These receptors all come from a woman between 18 and 30 years old in good health.

This clonotype was counted a few times. The J gene is TRBJ2-1, the V gene TRBV24-1; D possibly uses TRBD1 or TRBD2 (5 bases each). CDR1 and CDR2 (germline): KGHDR, SFDVKD. V lost 6 bases to trimming and J lost 12 bases, with 14 bases between them. The CDR3 is made up of 12 amino acids. The CDR3 sequence: CATSLTVGGQFF. As DNA, the CDR3 is TGTGCCACCAGTCTGACGGTTGGGGGGCAGTTCTTC.

V is TRBV5-1 and J is TRBJ1-2, with D perhaps TRBD1 (5 bases). With 2 bases removed from V and 3 bases from J, the gap between germline ends came to 11 bases. Germline values: CDR1 SGHRS, CDR2 YFSETQ. The CDR3 has 14 amino acids. The CDR3 region is CASSFEGVDYGYTF. As DNA, the CDR3 is TGCGCCAGCAGCTTCGAAGGGGTGGACTATGGCTACACCTTC.

Only a few counts were recorded for this clonotype. J is TRBJ2-5 and V is TRBV7-9; TRBD2 agrees at 8 bases. CDR3 length: 14 residues. Germline assignment: CDR1 SEHNR and CDR2 FQNEAQ (reference sequence). V lost 6 bases to trimming and J lost 0 bases; unmatched junction nucleotides: 3. The CDR3 is CASSWRGDQETQYF. The CDR3 nucleotides read TGTGCCAGCAGTTGGCGGGGGGACCAAGAGACCCAGTACTTC.

The V and J genes are TRBV20-1 and TRBJ2-1; 13 bases fit TRBD2. Losses at the gene ends were 5 bases for V and 6 bases for J; bases not matched to a gene: 4. The CDR3 covers 14 residues. Germline CDR1 DFQATT, CDR2 SNEGSKA (reference sequence). In nucleotides, the CDR3 is TGCAGTGCTTGGGGACTAGCGGGGAGCAATGAGCAGTTCTTC. It translates to CSAWGLAGSNEQFF.

This clonotype showed up just a few times. The chain uses TRBV5-6 and TRBJ2-3; the match to TRBD2 covers 10 bases. CDR1 is SGHDT and CDR2 is YYEEEE in the germline V gene. V trimming: 4 bases; J trimming: 3 bases; junction bases outside the gene matches: 11. The CDR3 covers 17 residues. The CDR3 spells CASSPAGTSVGTDTQYF. As DNA, the CDR3 is TGTGCCAGCAGCCCTGCCGGGACTAGCGTTGGGACAGATACGCAGTATTTT.

The chain's CDR3 is CASSFLGLRNTEAFF. CDR3 DNA: TGTGCCAGCAGCTTCCTGGGGCTAAGGAACACTGAAGCTTTCTTT. V and J are TRBV11-2 and TRBJ1-1, with D maybe TRBD1 (5 bases). The ends were cut back, 3 bases at V and 1 base at J, with 12 bases in the middle. Per the germline V gene, CDR1 is SGHAT and CDR2 is FQNNGV. This CDR3 is built from 15 residues.

The V gene is TRBV29-1, the J gene TRBJ2-3; maybe TRBD2 (6 bases). The CDR3 covers 11 residues. Per germline, CDR1 SQVTM and CDR2 ANQGSEA. Trimming removed 8 bases from V and 4 bases from J, with 10 bases in between. Written as DNA, the CDR3 is TGCAGCACCGTAGCGGCAGATACGCAGTATTTT. It specifies CSTVAADTQYF.

CDR3 sequence reads: CSAGPAGGEETQYF. The CDR3 DNA reads as TGCAGTGCTGGCCCAGCGGGGGGCGAGGAGACCCAGTACTTC. This chain joins TRBV20-1 and TRBJ2-5, with TRBD2 matching over 9 bases. This CDR3 has 14 residues. V was clipped by 5 bases and J by 5 bases; unmatched bases: 9. CDR1 and CDR2 (germline): DFQATT, SNEGSKA (reference sequence).

The CDR3: CASSGRSTTDTQYF. The CDR3 region has the DNA TGCGCCAGCAGCGGGCGCTCCACCACAGATACGCAGTATTTT. This chain joins TRBV5-1 and TRBJ2-3; D is uncertain. This CDR3 is built from 14 residues. Looked up from germline, CDR1 is SGHRS and CDR2 is YFSETQ. The V end was cut by 4 bases, the J end by 2 bases, with 11 bases between.

This clonotype was recorded a few times. This chain links TRBV12-3 or TRBV12-4 with TRBJ2-7, with 9 positions matching TRBD1. This CDR3 is built from 15 residues. Losses at the gene ends were 6 bases for V and 4 bases for J; bases not matched to a gene: 10. The CDR3 region has the DNA TGTGCCAGCAGCCTAGGTACAGGGGGCTTGTACGAGCAGTACGTC. It encodes CASSLGTGGLYEQYV.

The V and J genes are TRBV11-2 and TRBJ2-2; possibly TRBD1 for D (6 bases). Germline V gene lookup returns CDR1 SGHAT and CDR2 FQNNGV. The CDR3 consists of 18 residues. V was cut by 3 bases and J by 0 bases, with 17 bases left in between. CDR3 loop: CASSFLYRDTPNTGELFF. DNA of the CDR3: TGTGCCAGCAGCTTTTTGTACCGGGACACCCCGAACACCGGGGAGCTGTTTTTT.

The rearrangement links TRBV24-1 to TRBJ1-1, with D possibly being TRBD1 (6 bases). Germline V gene lookup returns CDR1 KGHDR and CDR2 SFDVKD. The CDR3 covers 20 residues. Trimming pared 3 bases from V and 6 bases from J, leaving 31 bases between. The chain's CDR3 is CATSDPRDTGPSLGNAEAFF. CDR3 coding DNA: TGTGCCACCAGTGATCCGCGGGACACAGGCCCCTCCCTTGGGAATGCTGAAGCTTTCTTT.

The rearrangement links TRBV12-3 or TRBV12-4 to TRBJ2-7, with unresolved D. This CDR3 region has 15 residues. Between the trimmed V and J ends, which lost 8 bases and 0 bases, there was a span of 17 bases. The CDR3 reads CASHRALPSSYEQYV. The DNA of the CDR3 is TGTGCCAGCCATCGCGCTCTACCATCCTCCTACGAGCAGTACGTC.

In this sample, this clonotype turned up a few times. The V gene is TRBV5-6, the J gene TRBJ2-7; the D is unclear. Germline CDR1 SGHDT, CDR2 YYEEEE. The length of the CDR3 is 15 residues. V shed 1 base and J shed 2 bases, with 13 bases lying between them. The CDR3 region has the DNA TGTGCCAGCAGCTTGTTGGAGCAACAAACCTACGAGCAGTACTTC. Translation gives CASSLLEQQTYEQYF.

This clonotype was counted at least ten times. This rearrangement joins TRBV12-3 or TRBV12-4 to TRBJ2-1; D perhaps matches TRBD2 (5 bases). The CDR3 spans 16 residues. Trimming took 5 bases from V and 6 from J, leaving 20 bases between them. CDR3: CASSPQSIVAGNEQFF. CDR3 nucleotides: TGTGCCAGCAGTCCTCAAAGTATAGTGGCGGGCAATGAGCAGTTCTTC.

V usage is TRBV20-1 and J usage is TRBJ2-1; D not resolved. Germline V gene sequence: CDR1 DFQATT, CDR2 SNEGSKA (reference sequence). Trimming removed 3 bases at V and 10 bases at J, with 22 bases between. This CDR3 is built from 15 residues. The CDR3 loop is CSARDKENWAGEQFF. The CDR3 DNA reads TGCAGTGCTAGGGATAAGGAAAATTGGGCAGGCGAGCAGTTCTTC.

The rearrangement joins TRBV11-2 to TRBJ2-1; 9 nucleotides match TRBD2. This CDR3 has 18 amino acids. Germline V gene sequence: CDR1 SGHAT, CDR2 FQNNGV. Trimming took 4 bases from V and 0 from J; bases not matched to a gene: 10. CDR3 protein: CASSSVMTSGSSYNEQFF. In DNA, the CDR3 is TGTGCCAGCAGCTCCGTTATGACTAGCGGAAGCTCCTACAATGAGCAGTTCTTC.

The chain recombines TRBV21-1 with TRBJ2-5; the table's D call, TRBD2, was not checked against the DNA. TRBV21-1 is a known pseudogene. There are 16 residues in the CDR3. The CDR3 nucleotides read TGTGCCAGCAGCAAAGAACGGACTAGCGTGGGAGAGACCCAGTACTTC. This encodes CASSKERTSVGETQYF.

Ten or more counts support this clonotype. The chain is built from TRBV4-2 and TRBJ2-5; TRBD2 matches at 7 bases. This CDR3 contains 15 residues. The germline V gene has CDR1 LGHNA and CDR2 YNFKEQ. J was trimmed by 2 bases and V by 5 bases; bases with no gene match: 8. In DNA, the CDR3 is TGTGCCAGCAGCGCCACGGGGGGTCAACAAGAGACCCAGTACTTC. This encodes CASSATGGQQETQYF.

V and J are TRBV2 and TRBJ1-5; D is ambiguous. The germline CDR1 and CDR2 sequences are SNHLY and FYNNEI. CDR3 size: 12 residues. V gave up 1 base and J gave up 5 bases, with 3 bases separating them. CDR3 sequence reads: CASSEVYQPQHF. The CDR3 region has the DNA TGTGCCAGCAGTGAAGTCTATCAGCCCCAGCATTTT. The full variable domain, with the rest looked up from reference TRBV2 and TRBJ1-5, is EPEVTQTPSHQVTQMGQEVILRCVPISNHLYFYWYRQILGQKVEFLVSFYNNEISEKSEIFDDQFSVERPDGSNFTLKIRSTKLEDSAMYFCASSEVYQPQHFGDGTRLSIL.

This clonotype was picked up a small number of times. This CDR3 reads CASSLRGDPYNEQFF. CDR3 bases: TGTGCCAGCAGTTTAAGGGGCGATCCCTACAATGAGCAGTTCTTC. The V gene is TRBV12-3 or TRBV12-4, the J gene TRBJ2-1; D is perhaps TRBD1 (5 bases). Trimming pared 2 bases from V and 2 bases from J, leaving 10 bases between. The CDR3 consists of 15 residues.

The chain carries TRBV18 and TRBJ2-3; possibly TRBD1 for D (5 bases). This CDR3 spans 15 amino acids. Germline assignment: CDR1 KGHSH and CDR2 LQKENI. The V and J ends lost 1 base and 1 base respectively, with 9 bases between them. The CDR3, as DNA: TGTGCCAGCTCACCACTGATAGGGGGCACAGATACGCAGTATTTT. As protein: CASSPLIGGTDTQYF.

This clonotype was observed many times. The chain couples TRBV6-1 to TRBJ1-2, with unresolved D. Looked up from germline, CDR1 is MNHNS and CDR2 is SASEGT. Trimming pared 4 bases from V and 3 bases from J, leaving 9 bases between. The CDR3 consists of 13 residues. CDR3 coding DNA: TGTGCCAGCAGTGTTAAGGAGGACTATGGCTACACCTTC. Translated, it gives CASSVKEDYGYTF.

The chain carries TRBV21-1 and TRBJ2-7; the D segment call TRBD1 is taken from the table without a DNA check. TRBV21-1 is marked as a pseudogene. This CDR3 region has 13 residues. CDR3 amino acids: CASSTATPYEQYV. In DNA form, the CDR3 reads TGTGCCAGCAGCACGGCAACCCCTTACGAGCAGTACGTC.

The rearrangement uses TRBV27 and TRBJ2-1, with D possibly matching TRBD2 (6 bases). CDR1 is MNHEY and CDR2 is SMNVEV in the germline V gene (reference sequence). The CDR3 is 16 amino acids. Between the trimmed V and J ends, which lost 7 bases and 0 bases, there was a span of 16 bases. CDR3 sequence (DNA): TGTGCCAGCAAGGTCGTCGGGGGAAGCTCCTACAATGAGCAGTTCTTC. The encoded protein is CASKVVGGSSYNEQFF.

In this sample, this clonotype turned up a few times. The rearrangement links TRBV20-1 to TRBJ2-3; D call uncertain. CDR3 size: 13 residues. Germline V gene sequence: CDR1 DFQATT, CDR2 SNEGSKA (reference sequence). V lost 6 bases, J lost 4 bases, and 14 bases lay in between. CDR3: CSAPKVFADTQYF. The CDR3, as DNA: TGCAGTGCCCCGAAAGTCTTCGCAGATACGCAGTATTTT.

This chain joins TRBV12-3 or TRBV12-4 and TRBJ2-1, with D possibly TRBD1 on 5 matching bases. The ends were cut back, 6 bases at V and 5 bases at J, with 20 bases in the middle. This CDR3 is built from 16 residues. The CDR3 here is CASRYSLDGADNEQFF. In DNA, the CDR3 is TGTGCCAGCAGGTATTCCTTGGATGGGGCAGACAATGAGCAGTTCTTC.

The genes are TRBV20-1 and TRBJ2-1; 8 bases map to TRBD2. The CDR3 is made up of 14 amino acids. Germline V gives CDR1 DFQATT, CDR2 SNEGSKA (reference sequence). With 5 bases clipped from V and 10 bases from J, the junction kept 13 bases outside the gene matches. CDR3 residues: CSAAIAGSGQEQFF. The CDR3 nucleotides read TGCAGTGCTGCTATAGCGGGAAGTGGGCAAGAGCAGTTCTTC.

The chain couples TRBV10-3 to TRBJ2-1, with 9 bases identical to TRBD1. V shed 7 bases and J 2 bases; nucleotides not matched to a gene: 6. The CDR3 length is 15 residues. In germline, CDR1 is ENHRY, CDR2 SYGVKD. CDR3 amino acids: CAIKRGQGPYNEQFF. The DNA for the CDR3 is TGTGCCATCAAAAGGGGACAGGGTCCCTACAATGAGCAGTTCTTC.

Only a few counts were recorded for this clonotype. V is TRBV20-1 and J is TRBJ2-3; D is perhaps TRBD1 (6 bases). CDR1 is DFQATT, CDR2 SNEGSKA, per germline (reference sequence). The V and J ends lost 7 bases and 4 bases respectively, with 9 bases between them. The CDR3 length is 11 residues. CDR3 in amino acids: CSVRGPDTQYF. CDR3 sequence (DNA): TGCAGTGTCAGGGGCCCAGATACGCAGTATTTT.